These 29 T cell receptor beta chains were all obtained from the same sample, sequenced in a study of blood T cell repertoires in COVID-19. Only in-frame clones appear in the TCRdb table, and some are missing; sequencing was by immunoSEQ multiplex PCR. The data show 180,000 or so clones, around nine tenths seen once. Sequenced: peripheral blood. Every receptor here comes from a man between 18 and 35 years old with active or convalescent COVID-19.

In DNA form, the CDR3 reads TGTGCCAGTAGTGCCTTGGGACAGGGGAGCAATCAGCCCCAGCATTTT. Its translation: CASSALGQGSNQPQHF. The chain links TRBV19 to TRBJ1-5; 10 bases are shared with TRBD1. Germline V gene sequence: CDR1 LNHDA, CDR2 SQIVND (reference sequence). With 5 bases clipped from V and 1 base from J, the junction kept 5 bases outside the gene matches. The CDR3 contains 16 residues.

The chain couples TRBV2 to TRBJ1-1; 8 positions agree with TRBD1. The length of the CDR3 is 14 residues. V was clipped by 5 bases and J by 3 bases; unmatched bases: 5. Germline V CDR1 and CDR2: SNHLY, FYNNEI. CDR3 DNA: TGTGCCAGCAGTCTACAGGGGGTTGACACTGAAGCTTTCTTT. Its protein is CASSLQGVDTEAFF. Drawing the rest from reference TRBV2 and TRBJ1-1, the complete variable domain is EPEVTQTPSHQVTQMGQEVILRCVPISNHLYFYWYRQILGQKVEFLVSFYNNEISEKSEIFDDQFSVERPDGSNFTLKIRSTKLEDSAMYFCASSLQGVDTEAFFGQGTRLTVV.

The chain recombines TRBV5-1 with TRBJ2-1; D call uncertain. From germline, CDR1 is SGHRS and CDR2 YFSETQ. This CDR3 is built from 11 residues. V lost 4 bases to trimming and J lost 10 bases, with 9 bases between them. CDR3 coding DNA: TGCGCCAGCAGCGCAGTCGGGGAGCAGTTCTTC. Amino acids: CASSAVGEQFF.

In this sample, this clone turned up once. V gene TRBV7-9 combines with J gene TRBJ2-3; 8 bases match TRBD2. Germline values: CDR1 SEHNR, CDR2 FQNEAQ (reference sequence). Trimming at V came to 1 base and at J to 1 base, leaving 7 bases not matched to a gene. The CDR3 totals 17 residues. CDR3 coding DNA: TGTGCCAGCAGCTTAGAGGTCAAAGCGGGGGGCACAGATACGCAGTATTTT. It encodes CASSLEVKAGGTDTQYF.

This chain uses TRBV15 with TRBJ2-1; D might be TRBD1 (6 bases). V lost 0 bases and J lost 7, with 22 bases in between. CDR3 length equals 18 residues. Germline-derived CDR1 and CDR2 are LNHNV and YYDKDF (reference sequence). CDR3: CATSRDTNRVYLENEQFF. The DNA of the CDR3 is TGTGCCACCAGCAGAGACACCAACAGGGTTTATCTGGAAAATGAGCAGTTCTTC.

The chain has TRBV27 and TRBJ1-2, with TRBD1 matching over 7 bases. CDR3 length equals 14 residues. Germline CDR1 is MNHEY and CDR2 is SMNVEV (reference sequence). The trim removed 5 bases at V and 5 bases at J, leaving 8 bases unmatched. CDR3 nucleotide sequence: TGTGCCAGCAGTCCCAGACAGGGTTTGTATGGCTACACCTTC. The encoded protein is CASSPRQGLYGYTF.

This clone was picked up one time. This rearrangement joins TRBV10-3 to TRBJ1-1, with 7 bases lining up with TRBD1. The CDR3 totals 14 residues. The J segment lost 1 base and the V segment lost 5 bases, leaving 4 bases of the junction unmatched. Germline V lookup: CDR1 ENHRY, CDR2 SYGVKD. CDR3 sequence reads: CAISLGTENTEAFF. In DNA, the CDR3 is TGTGCCATCAGTCTGGGGACAGAGAACACTGAAGCTTTCTTT.

V usage is TRBV19 and J usage is TRBJ1-3; D remains ambiguous. Germline CDR1 LNHDA, CDR2 SQIVND (reference sequence). V lost 2 bases, J lost 7 bases, and 12 bases lay in between. The CDR3 consists of 14 residues. CDR3 DNA: TGTGCCAGTAGTATACAGGCGGGTTGGAACACCATATATTTT. It translates to CASSIQAGWNTIYF.

This chain links TRBV4-1 with TRBJ1-3, with D maybe TRBD1 (5 bases). This CDR3 comprises 16 residues. Germline assignment: CDR1 MGHRA and CDR2 YSYEKL. Trimming pared 0 bases from V and 3 bases from J, leaving 12 bases between. In DNA form, the CDR3 reads TGCGCCAGCAGCCAAGATCCAGGGAAAGGTGGAAACACCATATATTTT. This gives the protein CASSQDPGKGGNTIYF.

This clone occurred once. This chain joins TRBV21-1 and TRBJ2-7; the listed D gene, TRBD2, was not tested against the DNA. TRBV21-1 is a pseudogene locus. The CDR3 sequence is 18 residues long. The CDR3 region is CASSKGRRGYFMFYEQYF. The CDR3 DNA reads as TGTGCCAGCAGCAAAGGGAGACGGGGTTACTTTATGTTCTACGAGCAGTACTTC.

The chain couples TRBV5-8 to TRBJ1-1, with 7 positions matching TRBD1. The V gene end was trimmed by 0 bases and the J gene end by 3 bases; junction bases not matched to a gene: 2. The CDR3 consists of 14 residues. The germline V gene encodes CDR1 SGHTS and CDR2 YDEGEE. CDR3 nucleotide sequence: TGTGCCAGCAGCTTGGGACAGGGTCACACTGAAGCTTTCTTT. Residues: CASSLGQGHTEAFF.

The gene calls are TRBV7-9 and TRBJ1-2; 7 bases agree with TRBD1. V was clipped by 5 bases and J by 2 bases; unmatched bases: 8. Germline V lookup: CDR1 SEHNR, CDR2 FQNEAQ (reference sequence). CDR3 size: 15 residues. The DNA for the CDR3 is TGTGCCAGCAGCCCGGGACAGCCTGGGAACTATGGCTACACCTTC. It translates to CASSPGQPGNYGYTF.

V gene TRBV10-1 combines with J gene TRBJ1-1, with 8 positions matching TRBD1. CDR1 is WNHNN, CDR2 SYGVQD, per germline (reference sequence). The CDR3 length is 15 residues. V dropped 3 bases and J dropped 3; count of bases not matched to a gene: 6. The CDR3 loop is CASSEGTGPHTEAFF. In nucleotides, the CDR3 is TGCGCCAGCAGTGAAGGGACAGGACCCCACACTGAAGCTTTCTTT.

CDR3 sequence (DNA): TGTGCCAGCAGCTTACTAGCGGGAGAGGGGTCGGGTGAGCAGTTCTTC. It encodes CASSLLAGEGSGEQFF. The chain joins TRBV7-7 to TRBJ2-1; TRBD2 matches 10 bases. The germline V gene encodes CDR1 SSHAT and CDR2 FNYEAQ (reference sequence). J lost 9 bases, V lost 2 bases, and 10 bases had no gene match. This CDR3 spans 16 amino acids.

The chain recombines TRBV20-1 with TRBJ1-2; TRBD1 aligns across 7 bases. The CDR3 covers 12 residues. V shed 5 bases, J shed 3 bases, and the junction held 3 bases outside the gene matches. Germline V lookup: CDR1 DFQATT, CDR2 SNEGSKA (reference sequence). The CDR3 is CSARGTDYGYTF. The DNA of the CDR3 is TGCAGTGCTCGTGGGACAGACTATGGCTACACCTTC.

This sequence joins TRBV7-9 and TRBJ2-1; TRBD2 matches 9 bases. The CDR3 has 15 amino acids. Germline V gives CDR1 SEHNR, CDR2 FQNEAQ (reference sequence). Trimming cost V 2 bases and J 5 bases; bases outside gene matches: 4. CDR3 region: CASSLRTSENNEQFF. The DNA of the CDR3 is TGTGCCAGCAGCTTAAGGACTAGCGAAAACAATGAGCAGTTCTTC.

The CDR3 is CASSLVSVNTEAFF. CDR3 bases: TGTGCCAGCAGCTTAGTTTCGGTTAACACTGAAGCTTTCTTT. The J gene is TRBJ1-1, the V gene TRBV7-8; D call uncertain. The CDR3 runs 14 residues. V shed 1 base and J shed 2 bases, with 8 bases lying between them. Germline V gene lookup returns CDR1 SGHVS and CDR2 FQNEAQ.

This chain links TRBV7-9 with TRBJ1-4; a possible D gene is TRBD1 (5 bases). The CDR3 consists of 14 residues. The germline V gene encodes CDR1 SEHNR and CDR2 FQNEAQ (reference sequence). V was shortened by 5 bases and J by 2 bases, with 9 bases between the two germline ends. As DNA, the CDR3 is TGTGCCAGCAGCCTCAAGGGGACTAATGAAAAACTGTTTTTT. Translation: CASSLKGTNEKLFF.

The gene calls are TRBV5-1 and TRBJ2-3; possibly TRBD2 for D (6 bases). V was shortened by 2 bases and J by 1 base, with 8 bases between the two germline ends. This CDR3 is built from 14 residues. Germline loops: CDR1 SGHRS, CDR2 YFSETQ. The CDR3 loop reads CASSFWGGTDTQYF. CDR3 bases: TGCGCCAGCAGCTTCTGGGGGGGCACAGATACGCAGTATTTT. The full variable domain, completed using reference TRBV5-1 and TRBJ2-3, is KAGVTQTPRYLIKTRGQQVTLSCSPISGHRSVSWYQQTPGQGLQFLFEYFSETQRNKGNFPGRFSGRQFSNSRSEMNVSTLELGDSALYLCASSFWGGTDTQYFGPGTRLTVL.

This sequence joins TRBV5-1 and TRBJ2-5; weak D call: TRBD1 (5 bases). V was cut by 2 bases and J by 2 bases, with 10 bases left in between. The CDR3 totals 14 residues. Per germline, CDR1 SGHRS and CDR2 YFSETQ. The CDR3 spells CASSFAQGQETQYF. The CDR3 coding sequence is TGCGCCAGCAGCTTCGCTCAGGGACAAGAGACCCAGTACTTC.

This chain connects TRBV9 to TRBJ1-1, with unresolved D. The CDR3 sequence is 16 residues long. V was shortened by 0 bases and J by 1 base, with 13 bases between the two germline ends. Germline V gives CDR1 SGDLS, CDR2 YYNGEE. This CDR3 is CASSVGTLRGNTEAFF. CDR3 in DNA: TGTGCCAGCAGCGTAGGGACTCTTCGGGGGAACACTGAAGCTTTCTTT.

This clone was detected only a few times. This chain uses TRBV7-9 with TRBJ2-1; the match to TRBD2 covers 15 bases. The V gene end was trimmed by 4 bases and the J gene end by 0 bases; junction bases not matched to a gene: 7. The CDR3 contains 19 residues. The germline V gene encodes CDR1 SEHNR and CDR2 FQNEAQ (reference sequence). The CDR3 here is CASSSGLAGGKSSYNEQFF. The CDR3 nucleotides are TGTGCCAGCAGCTCCGGACTAGCGGGAGGGAAGAGCTCCTACAATGAGCAGTTCTTC.

The CDR3 coding sequence is TGTGCCAGCACTCGGGGAAGGGGGAACCAAGAGACCCAGTACTTC. It yields the protein CASTRGRGNQETQYF. The chain has TRBV27 and TRBJ2-5, with a tentative D call TRBD1 (6 bases). V was pared by 7 bases and J by 0 bases, with 15 bases between. This CDR3 is 15 amino acids long. The germline V gene has CDR1 MNHEY and CDR2 SMNVEV (reference sequence).

The chain uses TRBV7-3 and TRBJ2-5; 7 bases fit TRBD1. With 2 bases clipped from V and 4 bases from J, the junction kept 4 bases outside the gene matches. Germline values: CDR1 SGHTA, CDR2 FQGTGA. CDR3 size: 14 residues. As DNA, the CDR3 is TGTGCCAGCAGCTTATCAGGGGGAACAGAGACCCAGTACTTC. It yields the protein CASSLSGGTETQYF.

V is TRBV24-1 and J is TRBJ1-1; D not certain. From germline, CDR1 is KGHDR and CDR2 SFDVKD. V was cut by 4 bases and J by 5 bases, with 7 bases left in between. This CDR3 is 12 amino acids long. CDR3 amino acids: CATSDPGTEAFF. The CDR3 DNA follows: TGTGCCACCAGTGACCCAGGTACTGAAGCTTTCTTT.

The CDR3 region has the DNA TGTGCCACCAGTCAACTTGGAGATACGCAGTATTTT. This codes for CATSQLGDTQYF. This chain connects TRBV24-1 to TRBJ2-3; D not resolved. The ends were cut back, 6 bases at V and 5 bases at J, with 8 bases in the middle. Per germline, CDR1 KGHDR and CDR2 SFDVKD. This CDR3 is built from 12 residues.

J is TRBJ2-3 and V is TRBV29-1; perhaps TRBD2 as D (5 bases). Germline CDR1 is SQVTM and CDR2 is ANQGSEA. Trimming stripped 5 bases from V and 0 bases from J, with 9 bases between. The CDR3 has 13 residues. The CDR3 DNA follows: TGCAGCGTTAGCGGACCTAGCACAGATACGCAGTATTTT. Translated: CSVSGPSTDTQYF.

The J gene is TRBJ2-3, the V gene TRBV12-3 or TRBV12-4; no reliable D call. Between the trimmed V and J ends, which lost 3 bases and 6 bases, there was a span of 4 bases. The CDR3 totals 11 residues. The CDR3 bases are TGTGCCAGCAGTTTCGAGGATACGCAGTATTTT. The encoded protein is CASSFEDTQYF.

The gene calls are TRBV19 and TRBJ1-4; 7 positions agree with TRBD1. The V gene's germline CDR1 is LNHDA and CDR2 SQIVND (reference sequence). The length of the CDR3 is 13 residues. Germline trimming cut 7 bases from V and 7 bases from J; bases unmatched to any gene: 6. DNA of the CDR3: TGTGCCAGTACGGGGACAGCCCTTGAAAAACTGTTTTTT. Encoded protein: CASTGTALEKLFF.